Below are 17 T cell receptor beta chains sequenced from a single sample in a study of vaccination effects on CD4 cells after COVID-19. Culture proceeded for 9 to 11 days, and CD4+ T cells were then isolated. Sequenced by immunoSEQ multiplex PCR; TCRdb stores in-frame clones only, minus some. This sample has 37,000 or so clones, with approximately 71% found just once. Their antigens remain unidentified. Sequencing was performed on CD4+ T cells from PBMCs cultured without peptide, taken before COVID-19 vaccination. These receptors all come from a human donor who received a COVID-19 vaccine.

This rearrangement joins TRBV6-5 to TRBJ1-5; the D gene is possibly TRBD1 (5 bases). The CDR3 sequence is 15 residues long. The germline V gene has CDR1 MNHEY and CDR2 SVGAGI. Trimming left V 6 bases short and J 4 bases short, with 16 bases between. CDR3 bases: TGTGCCAGCAGCTTACTCTTGGCAGGGAATCAGCCCCAGCATTTT. Protein product: CASSLLLAGNQPQHF.

The J gene is TRBJ1-2, the V gene TRBV5-1; 11 positions agree with TRBD1. The germline V gene encodes CDR1 SGHRS and CDR2 YFSETQ. The CDR3 length is 15 residues. The trim removed 2 bases at V and 5 bases at J, leaving 5 bases unmatched. CDR3 coding DNA: TGCGCCAGCAGCTTTGACGGGACAGGGGGGTATGGCTACACCTTC. Its protein is CASSFDGTGGYGYTF.

This clone was detected only a few times. J is TRBJ1-6 and V is TRBV5-6; D not certain. Germline CDR1 and CDR2: SGHDT and YYEEEE. Trimming removed 1 base from V and 10 bases from J, with 12 bases in between. This CDR3 is built from 14 residues. CDR3 coding DNA: TGTGCCAGCAGCTTGTACGCGGGTTTCTCACCCCTCCACTTT. Translating it yields CASSLYAGFSPLHF.

The CDR3 reads CASSQDTLAGGQSYNEQFF. CDR3 bases: TGCGCCAGCAGCCAAGATACTCTAGCGGGGGGGCAGTCCTACAATGAGCAGTTCTTC. The rearrangement joins TRBV4-1 to TRBJ2-1; TRBD2 agrees at 12 bases. The CDR3 is 19 residues long. Germline trimming cut 0 bases from V and 1 base from J; bases unmatched to any gene: 7. Germline CDR1 and CDR2: MGHRA and YSYEKL.

The chain uses TRBV18 and TRBJ2-7; D is unclear. Per germline, CDR1 KGHSH and CDR2 LQKENI. V was trimmed by 0 bases and J by 6 bases, leaving 9 bases between them. CDR3 size: 13 residues. For the CDR3, the DNA is TGTGCCAGCTCACCACCTCTAGTATCCGAGCAGTACTTC. It codes for CASSPPLVSEQYF.

The rearrangement joins TRBV5-1 to TRBJ2-6, with D possibly being TRBD1 (5 bases). V gave up 3 bases and J gave up 0 bases, with 10 bases separating them. Germline lookup yields CDR1 SGHRS and CDR2 YFSETQ. This CDR3 spans 16 amino acids. In DNA, the CDR3 is TGCGCCAGCAGCTCAAGACAGTTCTCTGGGGCCAACGTCCTGACTTTC. It specifies CASSSRQFSGANVLTF.

The rearrangement uses TRBV5-4 and TRBJ2-5; TRBD2 aligns across 8 bases. CDR3 length: 15 amino acids. V lost 0 bases, J lost 5 bases, and 6 bases stayed unmatched. The germline V gene has CDR1 SGHNT and CDR2 YYREEE (reference sequence). Written as DNA, the CDR3 is TGTGCCAGCAGCTTGGAGTTTTCGGGAGGGGAGACCCAGTACTTC. Its protein is CASSLEFSGGETQYF.

The chain is built from TRBV27 and TRBJ1-5, with 10 bases fitting TRBD1. Germline V CDR1 and CDR2: MNHEY, SMNVEV (reference sequence). CDR3 length: 19 amino acids. Trimming at V came to 2 bases and at J to 2 bases, leaving 12 bases not matched to a gene. The CDR3 DNA is TGTGCCAGCAGTTTAAAGGGACAGGGGAATCTTGGGGGCAATCAGCCCCAGCATTTT. It codes for CASSLKGQGNLGGNQPQHF.

The chain employs TRBV9 and TRBJ1-2; perhaps TRBD1 as D (6 bases). Trimming left V 0 bases short and J 2 bases short, with 11 bases between. This CDR3 is 15 amino acids long. Germline V lookup: CDR1 SGDLS, CDR2 YYNGEE. CDR3 DNA: TGTGCCAGCAGCGTAGATGTGGGGGCGAACTATGGCTACACCTTC. Residues: CASSVDVGANYGYTF.

V usage is TRBV28 and J usage is TRBJ2-7, with a possible D match to TRBD1 (5 bases). V dropped 5 bases and J dropped 0 bases, with 14 bases sitting between them. Per germline, CDR1 MDHEN and CDR2 SYDVKM. The CDR3 length is 15 residues. CDR3 amino acids: CASSNPVGLSYEQYF. Written as DNA, the CDR3 is TGTGCCAGCAGTAACCCCGTGGGGCTCTCCTACGAGCAGTACTTC. The entire variable domain, with the rest obtained from reference TRBV28 and TRBJ2-7, is as follows: DVKVTQSSRYLVKRTGEKVFLECVQDMDHENMFWYRQDPGLGLRLIYFSYDVKMKEKGDIPEGYSVSREKKERFSLILESASTNQTSMYLCASSNPVGLSYEQYFGPGTRLTVT.

The chain couples TRBV11-2 to TRBJ2-5, with TRBD1 matching over 10 bases. V shed 7 bases, J shed 3 bases, and the junction held 2 bases outside the gene matches. From germline, CDR1 is SGHAT and CDR2 FQNNGV. This CDR3 spans 13 amino acids. CDR3 DNA sequence: TGTGCCAGCACGGGGACAGGGGAAGAGACCCAGTACTTC. Its translation: CASTGTGEETQYF.

This chain uses TRBV9 with TRBJ1-1, with a weak D call TRBD1 (6 bases). The V gene's germline CDR1 is SGDLS and CDR2 YYNGEE. Trimming removed 0 bases from V and 11 bases from J, with 14 bases in between. The CDR3 is 13 amino acids. The CDR3 sequence is CASSVVSPGVAFF. DNA for the CDR3: TGTGCCAGCAGCGTAGTGTCCCCAGGGGTGGCTTTCTTT.

The gene calls are TRBV6-5 and TRBJ1-2; no reliable D call. Germline CDR1 MNHEY, CDR2 SVGAGI. The CDR3 runs 15 residues. V was pared by 0 bases and J by 4 bases, with 12 bases between. CDR3 protein: CASSYSYSGPYGYTF. For the CDR3, the DNA is TGTGCCAGCAGTTACTCGTACAGTGGGCCCTATGGCTACACCTTC.

The chain has TRBV14 and TRBJ2-5; 11 nucleotides match TRBD1. The CDR3 length is 15 residues. Trimming removed 1 base from V and 5 bases from J; junction bases left unmatched: 3. Germline V gene lookup returns CDR1 SGHDN and CDR2 FVKESK. CDR3 region: CASSQGTGGGETQYF. CDR3 sequence (DNA): TGTGCCAGCAGCCAAGGGACAGGGGGCGGTGAGACCCAGTACTTC.

The V and J genes are TRBV10-3 and TRBJ2-7, with 10 bases matching TRBD1. The CDR3 consists of 16 residues. The germline CDR1 and CDR2 sequences are ENHRY and SYGVKD. The ends lost 4 bases at V and 6 bases at J; junction bases unmatched: 12. CDR3 region: CAISGKPGQGLLEQYF. The CDR3 DNA sequence: TGTGCCATCAGTGGAAAACCGGGACAGGGGCTTCTCGAGCAGTACTTC.

In this sample, this clone turned up a few times. The V and J genes are TRBV5-5 and TRBJ2-2; D uncertain. Trimming removed 2 bases at V and 7 bases at J, with 12 bases between. The CDR3 is 14 amino acids. The germline V gene encodes CDR1 SGHKS and CDR2 YYEKEE (reference sequence). Written as DNA, the CDR3 is TGTGCCAGCAGCTTTCCTTCCGGGTTCGGGGAGCTGTTTTTT. It specifies CASSFPSGFGELFF.

V and J are TRBV11-2 and TRBJ2-2; TRBD2 agrees at 7 bases. CDR3 length: 15 amino acids. After removal of 3 bases from V and 3 bases from J, the junction contained 4 bases not matched to a gene. Germline V CDR1 and CDR2: SGHAT, FQNNGV. The DNA for the CDR3 is TGTGCCAGCAGCTTGCGGGAGACCCACACCGGGGAGCTGTTTTTT. Translation gives CASSLRETHTGELFF.